The 30 T cell receptor beta chains listed next were all sequenced from one sample in a study of shared clonotypes between healthy human individuals. Naive CD8 cells lacked CD45RO and underwent positive selection for CCR7, leaving out terminally differentiated effector memory CD45RA+ cells. This table comes from immunoSEQ multiplex PCR, and its TCRdb copy is limited to in-frame clones, with some not included. The data show 1.5 million to 2.5 million clones, over 85% seen once. The source material was naive CD8+ T cells sorted from blood. These receptors all come from a man between 18 and 35 years old in good health.

This sequence joins TRBV5-1 and TRBJ1-2; D may be TRBD1 (5 bases). Germline V gene data show CDR1 as SGHRS and CDR2 as YFSETQ. V was pared by 6 bases and J by 8 bases, with 23 bases between. CDR3 length: 15 residues. DNA for the CDR3: TGCGCCAGCACCCAGGGAGGTATGGGAGAAGACGGCTACACCTTC. Translation: CASTQGGMGEDGYTF. The full variable domain, its missing parts supplied by reference TRBV5-1 and TRBJ1-2, is KAGVTQTPRYLIKTRGQQVTLSCSPISGHRSVSWYQQTPGQGLQFLFEYFSETQRNKGNFPGRFSGRQFSNSRSEMNVSTLELGDSALYLCASTQGGMGEDGYTFGSGTRLTVV.

The rearrangement joins TRBV5-5 to TRBJ2-3; possibly TRBD1 or TRBD2 for D (5 bases each). Germline V lookup: CDR1 SGHKS, CDR2 YYEKEE (reference sequence). The CDR3 contains 14 residues. V gave up 7 bases and J gave up 4 bases, with 16 bases separating them. CDR3: CASRLGAGADTQYF. CDR3 bases: TGTGCCAGCCGGCTAGGGGCCGGGGCAGATACGCAGTATTTT.

This chain connects TRBV6-5 to TRBJ2-7, with D tentatively TRBD2 (5 bases). CDR1 is MNHEY and CDR2 is SVGAGI in the germline V gene. Trimming pared 11 bases from V and 0 bases from J, leaving 17 bases between. The CDR3 has 14 residues. For the CDR3, the DNA is TGTGCCTGCCAGAGGGATCGAGGCTCCTACGAGCAGTACTTC. Residues: CACQRDRGSYEQYF.

The chain uses TRBV6-1 and TRBJ1-2; the match to TRBD1 covers 7 bases. The V and J ends lost 4 bases and 2 bases, in that order; junction bases with no gene match: 10. The CDR3 sequence is 16 residues long. Germline assignment: CDR1 MNHNS and CDR2 SASEGT. The CDR3 DNA reads TGTGCCAGCAGTGTGGACAGGCGGCTCCTAAACTATGGCTACACCTTC. This codes for CASSVDRRLLNYGYTF.

The chain combines TRBV6-5 with TRBJ2-5, with D possibly matching TRBD1 (6 bases). Trimming pared 0 bases from V and 4 bases from J, leaving 9 bases between. Per the germline V gene, CDR1 is MNHEY and CDR2 is SVGAGI. This CDR3 spans 14 amino acids. CDR3 DNA: TGTGCCAGCAGTTACTCAATAGGGGGAGAGACCCAGTACTTC. It encodes CASSYSIGGETQYF.

The V and J genes are TRBV11-2 and TRBJ2-3, with D perhaps TRBD1 (5 bases). CDR1 SGHAT and CDR2 FQNNGV come from the germline V gene. The CDR3 is made up of 11 amino acids. Trimming cost V 6 bases and J 4 bases, with 5 bases left between them. The CDR3 spells CASRQADTQYF. In nucleotides, the CDR3 is TGTGCCAGCAGACAGGCAGATACGCAGTATTTT.

The chain links TRBV27 to TRBJ2-3; 10 bases fit TRBD1. V shed 5 bases and J 5 bases; nucleotides not matched to a gene: 4. This CDR3 has 14 amino acids. CDR1 and CDR2 from the germline V gene are MNHEY and SMNVEV (reference sequence). The CDR3 is CASSLTGGGDTQYF. The DNA for the CDR3 is TGTGCCAGCAGTCTGACAGGGGGCGGAGATACGCAGTATTTT.

The chain combines TRBV19 with TRBJ2-3, with D maybe TRBD2 (5 bases). Germline lookup yields CDR1 LNHDA and CDR2 SQIVND (reference sequence). V lost 5 bases to trimming and J lost 0 bases, with 12 bases between them. The CDR3 covers 15 residues. The CDR3 here is CASSPTRTSTDTQYF. The CDR3 region has the DNA TGTGCCAGTAGTCCGACCAGGACTAGCACAGATACGCAGTATTTT.

V is TRBV28 and J is TRBJ2-7, with a possible D match to TRBD2 (6 bases). The CDR3 is 14 amino acids. The V end was cut by 8 bases, the J end by 1 base, with 15 bases between. In germline, CDR1 is MDHEN, CDR2 SYDVKM. The chain's CDR3 is CASGRGDGSYEQYF. The CDR3 DNA sequence: TGTGCCAGCGGGCGCGGGGACGGATCCTACGAGCAGTACTTC.

V gene TRBV11-2 combines with J gene TRBJ2-3; D may be TRBD1 (5 bases). Deletions cut 4 bases from V and 0 bases from J, with 14 bases between. The CDR3 is 16 amino acids. Germline V gene lookup returns CDR1 SGHAT and CDR2 FQNNGV. CDR3 coding DNA: TGTGCCAGCAGCTACCGACAGACCGCTAGCACAGATACGCAGTATTTT. It yields the protein CASSYRQTASTDTQYF.

This clone occurred once. The chain couples TRBV7-9 to TRBJ2-3, with 7 bases identical to TRBD2. Germline lookup yields CDR1 SEHNR and CDR2 FQNEAQ (reference sequence). V lost 3 bases to trimming and J lost 5 bases; unmatched junction nucleotides: 8. This CDR3 has 15 amino acids. CDR3 DNA: TGTGCCAGCAGCTTTAGCGGCGGGGGAATAGATACGCAGTATTTT. This translates into CASSFSGGGIDTQYF.

The rearrangement joins TRBV5-1 to TRBJ1-2; TRBD1 agrees at 7 bases. Germline V gene data show CDR1 as SGHRS and CDR2 as YFSETQ. Trimming cost V 4 bases and J 0 bases; bases outside gene matches: 9. This CDR3 region has 16 residues. The CDR3 bases are TGCGCCAGCAGCACGGGACAGATCCCAACTAACTATGGCTACACCTTC. This gives the protein CASSTGQIPTNYGYTF.

Notes on this clone: The same CDR3 can be traced to other DNA sequences in this sample. The chain couples TRBV25-1 to TRBJ2-7; no definite D call. V lost 8 bases and J lost 0, with 8 bases in between. Germline CDR1 MGHDK, CDR2 SYGVNS. The CDR3 runs 12 residues. CDR3 in amino acids: CASSGSSYEQYF. As DNA, the CDR3 is TGTGCCAGCTCCGGGTCCTCCTACGAGCAGTACTTC.

The genes are TRBV28 and TRBJ1-1, with 8 bases aligning to TRBD1. The length of the CDR3 is 14 residues. Germline CDR1 is MDHEN and CDR2 is SYDVKM. V shed 5 bases, J shed 0 bases, and the junction held 2 bases outside the gene matches. For the CDR3, the DNA is TGTGCCAGCAGTCCGGGACAGGTGAACACTGAAGCTTTCTTT. The encoded protein is CASSPGQVNTEAFF. Using reference TRBV28 and TRBJ1-1 for the parts outside the CDR3, the full variable domain is DVKVTQSSRYLVKRTGEKVFLECVQDMDHENMFWYRQDPGLGLRLIYFSYDVKMKEKGDIPEGYSVSREKKERFSLILESASTNQTSMYLCASSPGQVNTEAFFGQGTRLTVV.

To note about this clone: The sample contains more than one DNA sequence encoding this CDR3. The rearrangement joins TRBV9 to TRBJ2-3; 8 bases line up with TRBD2. The CDR3 runs 13 residues. J lost 3 bases, V lost 4 bases, and 1 base had no gene match. The V gene's germline CDR1 is SGDLS and CDR2 YYNGEE. Written as DNA, the CDR3 is TGTGCCAGCAGCCCGGGGGGGACAGATACGCAGTATTTT. Its translation is CASSPGGTDTQYF.

As to this clone: Within the sample, other DNA sequences also encode this same CDR3. V gene TRBV30 combines with J gene TRBJ2-7; D uncertain. CDR1 is GTSNPN and CDR2 is SVGIG in the germline V gene (reference sequence). The CDR3 is 12 residues long. The V and J ends lost 0 bases and 4 bases respectively, with 7 bases between them. CDR3 nucleotides: TGTGCCTGGAGTGTACGTGGTTACGAGCAGTACTTC. Translated: CAWSVRGYEQYF.

About this clone itself: The sample contains more than one DNA sequence encoding this CDR3. This sequence joins TRBV28 and TRBJ2-7, with D perhaps given as TRBD1 or TRBD2 (5 bases each). This CDR3 has 14 amino acids. Trimming removed 6 bases from V and 3 bases from J, with 15 bases in between. Germline V gene lookup returns CDR1 MDHEN and CDR2 SYDVKM. The CDR3 sequence is CASSLDRGSYEQYF. The CDR3 DNA reads TGTGCCAGCAGCCTTGACAGAGGGAGCTACGAGCAGTACTTC.

This chain uses TRBV27 with TRBJ1-6, with D possibly TRBD1 on 5 matching bases. The ends were cut back, 2 bases at V and 9 bases at J, with 11 bases in the middle. The CDR3 spans 14 residues. Germline CDR1 reads MNHEY; CDR2 reads SMNVEV (reference sequence). The chain's CDR3 is CASSLGRESSPLHF. In nucleotides, the CDR3 is TGTGCCAGCAGTTTAGGCAGGGAGAGTTCACCCCTCCACTTT.

The chain has TRBV5-6 and TRBJ2-6, with a tentative D call TRBD2 (7 bases). The CDR3 extends over 16 amino acids. Germline-derived CDR1 and CDR2 are SGHDT and YYEEEE. Trimming shortened V by 3 bases and J by 2 bases, and 12 bases separated the two germline ends. DNA for the CDR3: TGTGCCAGCAGCTGGGGAGGGGGAACTGGGGCCAACGTCCTGACTTTC. This codes for CASSWGGGTGANVLTF.

Details on this clone: This same CDR3 is encoded by further DNA sequences in the sample. This rearrangement joins TRBV5-6 to TRBJ2-7; D is uncertain. V shed 2 bases and J shed 2 bases, with 5 bases lying between them. The CDR3 length is 12 residues. Per the germline V gene, CDR1 is SGHDT and CDR2 is YYEEEE. For the CDR3, the DNA is TGTGCCAGCAGCTTTGGCGCCTACGAGCAGTACTTC. It specifies CASSFGAYEQYF. Based on the CDR3 plus reference TRBV5-6 and TRBJ2-7, the full variable domain is DAGVTQSPTHLIKTRGQQVTLRCSPKSGHDTVSWYQQALGQGPQFIFQYYEEEERQRGNFPDRFSGHQFPNYSSELNVNALLLGDSALYLCASSFGAYEQYFGPGTRLTVT.

With regard to this clone: The same CDR3 also results from other DNA sequences found in this sample. The V gene is TRBV7-9, the J gene TRBJ2-2; 8 positions match TRBD1. The CDR3 extends over 13 amino acids. Germline CDR1 SEHNR, CDR2 FQNEAQ (reference sequence). The trim removed 5 bases at V and 6 bases at J, leaving 2 bases unmatched. The CDR3, as DNA: TGTGCCAGCAGCCCGACAGGGGCCGGGGAGCTGTTTTTT. It yields the protein CASSPTGAGELFF. Full variable domain (outside the CDR3, taken from reference TRBV7-9 and TRBJ2-2): DTGVSQNPRHKITKRGQNVTFRCDPISEHNRLYWYRQTLGQGPEFLTYFQNEAQLEKSRLLSDRFSAERPKGSFSTLEIQRTEQGDSAMYLCASSPTGAGELFFGEGSRLTVL.

Of note for this clone: Distinct nucleotide sequences in the sample also encode this CDR3. The V call is TRBV29-1, the J call TRBJ2-7; unclear D gene. CDR1 SQVTM and CDR2 ANQGSEA come from the germline V gene. Trimming stripped 2 bases from V and 4 bases from J, with 6 bases between. The CDR3 runs 11 residues. The chain's CDR3 is CSVENGYEQYF. DNA of the CDR3: TGCAGCGTTGAAAACGGGTACGAGCAGTACTTC.

This clone was observed a single time. The genes are TRBV6-6 and TRBJ2-1, with D unresolved. The CDR3 is made up of 15 amino acids. The V gene lost 7 bases and the J gene lost 8 bases, with 21 bases spanning the gap. Germline V gene sequence: CDR1 MNHNY, CDR2 SVGAGI (reference sequence). CDR3 amino acids: CASTSGLERWDEQFF. For the CDR3, the DNA is TGTGCCAGCACCTCCGGGCTAGAACGGTGGGATGAGCAGTTCTTC.

The chain carries TRBV6-4 and TRBJ1-2; 8 bases fit TRBD1. Losses at the gene ends were 2 bases for V and 2 bases for J; bases not matched to a gene: 4. The CDR3 is 15 amino acids. Germline lookup yields CDR1 MRHNA and CDR2 SNTAGT. The chain's CDR3 is CASSDMAGGNYGYTF. CDR3 DNA: TGTGCCAGCAGTGACATGGCAGGGGGCAACTATGGCTACACCTTC.

The CDR3 sequence is CATGGYEETQYF. In nucleotides, the CDR3 is TGTGCCACGGGGGGGTATGAAGAGACCCAGTACTTC. The chain recombines TRBV6-5 with TRBJ2-5; 8 bases are shared with TRBD2. Trimming cost V 10 bases and J 3 bases; bases outside gene matches: 4. This CDR3 region has 12 residues. In germline, CDR1 is MNHEY, CDR2 SVGAGI.

The CDR3 sequence: CASSLGDSLNTEAFF. The CDR3 coding sequence is TGTGCCAGCAGCTTAGGCGACAGCCTGAACACTGAAGCTTTCTTT. The V call is TRBV11-2, the J call TRBJ1-1, with D possibly being TRBD1 (5 bases). The CDR3 has 15 residues. Germline CDR1 SGHAT, CDR2 FQNNGV. V lost 1 base and J lost 0, with 9 bases in between.

The J gene is TRBJ2-7, the V gene TRBV19; 14 bases fit TRBD2. The V gene end was trimmed by 9 bases and the J gene end by 6 bases; junction bases not matched to a gene: 4. The germline gives CDR1 LNHDA, CDR2 SQIVND (reference sequence). This CDR3 has 13 amino acids. CDR3 sequence: CASSGTSGGEQYF. In nucleotides, the CDR3 is TGTGCCAGCTCCGGGACTAGCGGGGGCGAGCAGTACTTC.

Comment on this clone: Additional DNA sequences in this sample encode the identical CDR3. The V call is TRBV6-5, the J call TRBJ2-1; tentatively, D is TRBD2 (6 bases). Germline loops: CDR1 MNHEY, CDR2 SVGAGI. The CDR3 contains 16 residues. V lost 0 bases, J lost 3 bases, and 12 bases lay in between. CDR3 loop: CASSYSSGEIYNEQFF. The CDR3 coding sequence is TGTGCCAGCAGTTACTCATCGGGGGAAATCTACAATGAGCAGTTCTTC.

The chain combines TRBV10-2 with TRBJ1-2; D may be TRBD1 (5 bases). V lost 8 bases to trimming and J lost 4 bases, with 23 bases between them. CDR1 is WSHSY and CDR2 is SAAADI in the germline V gene. The CDR3 extends over 16 amino acids. CDR3 sequence (DNA): TGCGCCAGCGGTGGTCAGGGAACCTCCCTAGTCTATGGCTACACCTTC. Amino acid sequence: CASGGQGTSLVYGYTF.

The genes are TRBV14 and TRBJ2-7, with D perhaps TRBD2 (6 bases). V lost 2 bases, J lost 0 bases, and 8 bases lay in between. This CDR3 has 14 amino acids. The germline V gene encodes CDR1 SGHDN and CDR2 FVKESK. In DNA, the CDR3 is TGTGCCAGCAGCCAAAGGCGGGACTCCTACGAGCAGTACTTC. Translating gives CASSQRRDSYEQYF.